The rows below give T cell receptor beta chains drawn from one sample of a study of shared clonotypes between healthy human individuals. Profiling relied on immunoSEQ multiplex PCR, and the TCRdb table lists in-frame clones only, not all of them. This table holds hundreds of thousands of clones, around 72% found once. The sequenced sample was memory CD4+ T cells sorted from blood. The source is a woman between 25 and 40 years old in good health. Both conserved end residues are part of each CDR3. A D gene is named only where the DNA matches it firmly. Expanded clones are given a class, and other clones once, few, many or no size at all.

DNA: TGTGCCAGCAGCTTAGCTAGGGTTTGGGATACGCAGTATTTT
CDR3: CASSLARVWDTQYF
V: TRBV7-8
J: TRBJ2-3
D: .
size: once

DNA: TGTGCCAGCAGTTTTAAGAGACAGGGCACCTACGAGCAGTACTTC
CDR3: CASSFKRQGTYEQYF
V: TRBV27
J: TRBJ2-7
D: TRBD1
size: .

DNA: TGTGCCAGCAGTTCCCACACAGGGACCAATGAGCAGTTCTTC
CDR3: CASSSHTGTNEQFF
V: TRBV28
J: TRBJ2-1
D: .
size: .

DNA: TGTGCCAGCAGCACCTCGACCGTAGCCAAAAACATTCAGTACTTC
CDR3: CASSTSTVAKNIQYF
V: TRBV28
J: TRBJ2-4
D: .
size: .

DNA: TGTGCCAGCAGCCCTGCAGGCAATGAGCAGTTCTTC
CDR3: CASSPAGNEQFF
V: TRBV7-2
J: TRBJ2-1
D: .
size: .

DNA: TGTGCCACCAGCAGGCCCTGGTGGGGGGCGCCCACAGATACGCAGTATTTT
CDR3: CATSRPWWGAPTDTQYF
V: TRBV15
J: TRBJ2-3
D: .
size: once

DNA: TGCAGCGTAACAGGGGGCGGTGAGACCCAGTACTTC
CDR3: CSVTGGGETQYF
V: TRBV29-1
J: TRBJ2-5
D: TRBD1
size: .

DNA: TGCGCCAGCAGCTTGGGGACTAGCGGGAGGGAAGAGACCCAGTACTTC
CDR3: CASSLGTSGREETQYF
V: TRBV5-1
J: TRBJ2-5
D: TRBD2
size: .

DNA: TGTGCCAGCAGTCATACCGGGACTAGTGGCTACAATGAGCAGTTCTTC
CDR3: CASSHTGTSGYNEQFF
V: TRBV27
J: TRBJ2-1
D: TRBD2
size: .

DNA: TGTGCCAGTCAGCAAACTAGCTTCGCCGGTGGTGAGCAGTTCTTC
CDR3: CASQQTSFAGGEQFF
V: TRBV19
J: TRBJ2-1
D: .
size: .

DNA: TGTGCCAGTATGAGAGGGGATAGCTCCTACGAGCAGTACTTC
CDR3: CASMRGDSSYEQYF
V: TRBV19
J: TRBJ2-7
D: .
size: .

DNA: TGTGCCAGCAGTGAAGCGAGAGGGGCTGGGAACATTCAGTACTTC
CDR3: CASSEARGAGNIQYF
V: TRBV2
J: TRBJ2-4
D: .
size: .

DNA: TGTGCCAGCAGTTCCCAGCCCACCTCGGGGGTGACCCAGTACTTC
CDR3: CASSSQPTSGVTQYF
V: TRBV28
J: TRBJ2-5
D: .
size: .

DNA: TGTGCCAGCAGCGTCTCCGGGACAGGGATCTATGGCTACACCTTC
CDR3: CASSVSGTGIYGYTF
V: TRBV11-2
J: TRBJ1-2
D: TRBD1
size: .

DNA: TGTGCCAGCAGCTCAGCGGCAGGCGCGGATCAGCCCCAGCATTTT
CDR3: CASSSAAGADQPQHF
V: TRBV11-2
J: TRBJ1-5
D: .
size: .

DNA: TGTGCCAGCAAACCCGGGACGCTACAGAGCTACAATGAGCAGTTCTTC
CDR3: CASKPGTLQSYNEQFF
V: TRBV7-9
J: TRBJ2-1
D: .
size: .

DNA: TGTGCCAGCAGTTGGCTACGGGGAAACACCATATATTTT
CDR3: CASSWLRGNTIYF
V: TRBV6-5
J: TRBJ1-3
D: .
size: .

DNA: TGTGCCAGCAGCAAAAGGGGGGACTCCTACGAGCAGTACTTC
CDR3: CASSKRGDSYEQYF
V: TRBV25-1
J: TRBJ2-7
D: .
size: .

DNA: TGTGCCAGCAGCTTAGGTTCTTGGGACGAGCAGTACTTC
CDR3: CASSLGSWDEQYF
V: TRBV7-2
J: TRBJ2-7
D: .
size: .

DNA: TGTGCCAGTTCCTCGAGCCCGAGAAGTACCGGGGAGCTGTTTTTT
CDR3: CASSSSPRSTGELFF
V: TRBV6-1
J: TRBJ2-2
D: .
size: .

DNA: TGTGCCAGCAGCATCGGCGGGCGCCGAGTCGGGGAGCTGTTTTTT
CDR3: CASSIGGRRVGELFF
V: TRBV5-4
J: TRBJ2-2
D: .
size: many

DNA: TGTGCCAGTAGATCGACCGGGACTAGCGGGAGGGCAGCGCAGTATTTT
CDR3: CASRSTGTSGRAAQYF
V: TRBV19
J: TRBJ2-3
D: TRBD2
size: once

DNA: TGTGCCAGTAGTTCTCTCGTTCAGCCCCAGCATTTT
CDR3: CASSSLVQPQHF
V: TRBV19
J: TRBJ1-5
D: .
size: .

DNA: TGCGCCAGCAGAGTGGGACCAGGTTCCTACAATGAGCAGTTCTTC
CDR3: CASRVGPGSYNEQFF
V: TRBV5-1
J: TRBJ2-1
D: .
size: .

DNA: TGTGCCAGCAGCTATGCCGGGACCATCACCGGGGAGCTGTTTTTT
CDR3: CASSYAGTITGELFF
V: TRBV11-2
J: TRBJ2-2
D: .
size: .

DNA: TGTGCCAGCAGCTTAGCGGGAGCTGACTACAATGAGCAGTTCTTC
CDR3: CASSLAGADYNEQFF
V: TRBV7-3
J: TRBJ2-1
D: TRBD2
size: .

DNA: TGTGCCAGCAGTTATTGGCTAAAGGCGACCGGGGAGCTGTTTTTT
CDR3: CASSYWLKATGELFF
V: TRBV28
J: TRBJ2-2
D: .
size: once

DNA: TGTGCCAGCAGTGCACCGGACAGGCCGGCCTCCTACGAGCAGTACTTC
CDR3: CASSAPDRPASYEQYF
V: TRBV25-1
J: TRBJ2-7
D: TRBD1
size: .

DNA: TGTGCCAGCAGGGACAGGGGGGTGATCGAGCAGTACTTC
CDR3: CASRDRGVIEQYF
V: TRBV28
J: TRBJ2-7
D: TRBD1
size: .

DNA: TGCGCCAGCAGCTTGGGTGGGGTAAGCAATCAGCCCCAGCATTTT
CDR3: CASSLGGVSNQPQHF
V: TRBV5-1
J: TRBJ1-5
D: .
size: .

DNA: TGTGCCAGCAGCAAGACTAGCGGGAGGGACACAGATACGCAGTATTTT
CDR3: CASSKTSGRDTDTQYF
V: TRBV9
J: TRBJ2-3
D: TRBD2
size: .

DNA: TGTGCCAGCAGTCGACAGGGTAGCTTCGGGGAGCTGTTTTTT
CDR3: CASSRQGSFGELFF
V: TRBV2
J: TRBJ2-2
D: TRBD1
size: .

DNA: TGTGCCAGCAGTGGACTAGCGGCTTCCTCCTACGAGCAGTACTTC
CDR3: CASSGLAASSYEQYF
V: TRBV27
J: TRBJ2-7
D: TRBD2
size: .

DNA: TGCGCCAGCAGCCTCGCACAGGGGGCAACCCAAGATGCTTTCTTT
CDR3: CASSLAQGATQDAFF
V: TRBV5-1
J: TRBJ1-1
D: TRBD1
size: .

DNA: TGTGCCAGCAGTCCAAGGGACAGGGGAAGCCAAAACATTCAGTACTTC
CDR3: CASSPRDRGSQNIQYF
V: TRBV6-6
J: TRBJ2-4
D: TRBD1
size: .

DNA: TGTGCCACCAGCAGAGGACAGGTCCGGGGGAATGGCTACACCTTC
CDR3: CATSRGQVRGNGYTF
V: TRBV15
J: TRBJ1-2
D: .
size: .

DNA: TGTGCCAGCAGCTTAGCCCCCGGGAGGGGCACAGATACGCAGTATTTT
CDR3: CASSLAPGRGTDTQYF
V: TRBV7-9
J: TRBJ2-3
D: TRBD2
size: few

DNA: TGTGCCAGCAGCATCAGGGGGCACGCTGAAAAACTGTTTTTT
CDR3: CASSIRGHAEKLFF
V: TRBV7-2
J: TRBJ1-4
D: TRBD1
size: .

DNA: TGTGCCAGCAGCTCTCAGGCCCCGTCGGGCGAGCAGTACTTC
CDR3: CASSSQAPSGEQYF
V: TRBV7-9
J: TRBJ2-7
D: .
size: once

DNA: TGTGCCAGCAGGACTACAGGGGGTAAACTGTTTTTT
CDR3: CASRTTGGKLFF
V: TRBV6-6
J: TRBJ1-4
D: TRBD1
size: few

DNA: TGCGCCAGCAGGTTGACAGGGAGCACAGATACGCAGTATTTT
CDR3: CASRLTGSTDTQYF
V: TRBV5-1
J: TRBJ2-3
D: TRBD1
size: .

DNA: TGTGCCAGTACCACTTTTCGGGCAGGCAGATACGAGCAGTACTTC
CDR3: CASTTFRAGRYEQYF
V: TRBV19
J: TRBJ2-7
D: .
size: .

DNA: TGTGCCAGCACCACCTCCGTACTAGCGGGGGCCTACGAGCAGTACTTC
CDR3: CASTTSVLAGAYEQYF
V: TRBV7-2
J: TRBJ2-7
D: TRBD2
size: .

DNA: TGCGCCAGCAGCTTGGAGGCGAACACCGGGGAGCTGTTTTTT
CDR3: CASSLEANTGELFF
V: TRBV5-1
J: TRBJ2-2
D: .
size: .

DNA: TGTGCCAGCAGCTTGGTGCGGGAGAGTTACGAGCAGTACTTC
CDR3: CASSLVRESYEQYF
V: TRBV5-8
J: TRBJ2-7
D: TRBD2
size: .

DNA: TGTGCCAGCTCACCTCGCGAGGGGACAGATGAGCAGTACTTC
CDR3: CASSPREGTDEQYF
V: TRBV18
J: TRBJ2-7
D: TRBD1
size: once

DNA: TGCGCCAGCGGGACAGCCCCCGGCTACACCTTC
CDR3: CASGTAPGYTF
V: TRBV5-1
J: TRBJ1-2
D: TRBD1
size: .

DNA: TGTGCCAGCAGGGACCAGTCGGATACGCAGTATTTT
CDR3: CASRDQSDTQYF
V: TRBV9
J: TRBJ2-3
D: .
size: .

DNA: TGTGCCAGCAGCCCATTCGGGGGGTCAGAGACCCAGTACTTC
CDR3: CASSPFGGSETQYF
V: TRBV7-3
J: TRBJ2-5
D: TRBD2
size: .

DNA: TGCAGCGTTGAAGACGGATACTCTGGAAACACCATATATTTT
CDR3: CSVEDGYSGNTIYF
V: TRBV29-1
J: TRBJ1-3
D: .
size: .

DNA: TGCGCCAGCAGCCGGAAGCTAGCAGACAGCCGTGCATGGTACGAGCAGTACTTC
CDR3: CASSRKLADSRAWYEQYF
V: TRBV4-1
J: TRBJ2-7
D: .
size: .

DNA: TGTGCCAGCAGCTTACTTGCGGGAGTAGGGGTGGGCGAGCAGTACTTC
CDR3: CASSLLAGVGVGEQYF
V: TRBV11-2
J: TRBJ2-7
D: TRBD2
size: .

DNA: TGTGCCAGCAGTAAAGCGGGAGGGCTAACCTACGAGCAGTACTTC
CDR3: CASSKAGGLTYEQYF
V: TRBV28
J: TRBJ2-7
D: TRBD2
size: .

DNA: TGTGCCAGCAGCGCAAAAGGGACAGGGGGCGGGTACGAGCAGTACTTC
CDR3: CASSAKGTGGGYEQYF
V: TRBV28
J: TRBJ2-7
D: TRBD1
size: .